This TCR beta chain was identified during a study of T cell responses to AZD1222 COVID-19 vaccine. A word on this clone: What it recognizes is unknown.

Study observations and caveats: Of spike-specific TCRs, nearly half reportedly target regions left unmutated in variants.

Germline CDR1 and CDR2: MNHEY and SVGAGI. Deletions cut 8 bases from V and 0 bases from J, with 5 bases between. The CDR3 contains 13 residues. Method: immunoSEQ multiplex PCR; TCRdb's copy keeps in-frame clones and lacks some. The table has around 95,000 clones, about 87% seen once. J is TRBJ1-6 and V is TRBV6-5; D ambiguous. This TCR was recovered from an adult in good health. The sample in question was peripheral blood, obtained on day 0 of AZD1222 vaccination. DNA of the CDR3: TGTGCCAGCGGGAGCTCCTATAATTCACCCCTCCACTTT. Translated: CASGSSYNSPLHF.